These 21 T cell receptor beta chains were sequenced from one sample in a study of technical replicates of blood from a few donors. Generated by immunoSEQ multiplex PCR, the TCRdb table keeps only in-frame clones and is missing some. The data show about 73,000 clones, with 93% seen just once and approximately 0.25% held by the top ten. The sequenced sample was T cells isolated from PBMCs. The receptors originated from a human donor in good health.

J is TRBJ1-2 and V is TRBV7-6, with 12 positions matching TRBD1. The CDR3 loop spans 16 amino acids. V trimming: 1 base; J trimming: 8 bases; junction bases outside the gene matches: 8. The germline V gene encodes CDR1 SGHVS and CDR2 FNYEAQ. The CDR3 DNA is TGTGCCAGCAGCTTAGGAGGGACAGGGGGCGCTTGGGGCTACACCTTC. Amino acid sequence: CASSLGGTGGAWGYTF.

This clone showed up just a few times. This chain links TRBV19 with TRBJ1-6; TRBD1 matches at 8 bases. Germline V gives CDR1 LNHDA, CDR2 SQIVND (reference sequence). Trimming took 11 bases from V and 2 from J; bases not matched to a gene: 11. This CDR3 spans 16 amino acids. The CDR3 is CAGFDRGSTYNSPLHF. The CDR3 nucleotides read TGTGCCGGCTTCGACAGGGGTAGCACCTATAATTCACCCCTCCACTTT.

CDR3: CASRHTGTGRNGYTF. Written as DNA, the CDR3 is TGTGCCAGCAGACACACCGGGACAGGACGGAATGGCTACACCTTC. The V gene is TRBV5-4, the J gene TRBJ1-2, with TRBD1 matching over 8 bases. The V segment lost 5 bases and the J segment 6 bases; nucleotides outside the gene matches: 12. The CDR3 totals 15 residues. CDR1 is SGHNT, CDR2 YYREEE, per germline (reference sequence).

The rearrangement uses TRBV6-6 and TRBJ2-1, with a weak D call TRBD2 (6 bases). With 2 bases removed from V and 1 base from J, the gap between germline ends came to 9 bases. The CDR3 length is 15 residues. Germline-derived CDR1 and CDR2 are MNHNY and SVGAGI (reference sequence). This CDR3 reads CASSYVEGSYNEQFF. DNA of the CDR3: TGTGCCAGCAGTTACGTGGAGGGATCCTACAATGAGCAGTTCTTC.

CDR3 sequence: CASSLGSLADYEQYF. The CDR3 DNA follows: TGTGCCAGCAGCTTAGGGTCACTAGCGGACTACGAGCAGTACTTC. This chain connects TRBV7-2 to TRBJ2-7, with 8 bases fitting TRBD2. The V gene end was trimmed by 1 base and the J gene end by 3 bases; junction bases not matched to a gene: 5. This CDR3 comprises 15 residues. Per germline, CDR1 SGHTA and CDR2 FQGNSA.

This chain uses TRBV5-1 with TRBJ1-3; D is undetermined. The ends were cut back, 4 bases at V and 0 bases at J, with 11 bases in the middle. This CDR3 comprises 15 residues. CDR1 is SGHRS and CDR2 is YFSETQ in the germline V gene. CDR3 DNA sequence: TGCGCCAGCAGCCCCTCAACACACTCTGGAAACACCATATATTTT. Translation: CASSPSTHSGNTIYF.

The CDR3 DNA reads as TGTGCCAGCAGCCCCCGGGAAGGGGGCACCACAGATACGCAGTATTTT. This gives the protein CASSPREGGTTDTQYF. The chain is built from TRBV11-3 and TRBJ2-3; 7 positions agree with TRBD1. This CDR3 spans 16 amino acids. The germline gives CDR1 SGHNT, CDR2 YENEEA. With V trimmed by 5 bases and J by 2 bases, 10 bases remained unmatched.

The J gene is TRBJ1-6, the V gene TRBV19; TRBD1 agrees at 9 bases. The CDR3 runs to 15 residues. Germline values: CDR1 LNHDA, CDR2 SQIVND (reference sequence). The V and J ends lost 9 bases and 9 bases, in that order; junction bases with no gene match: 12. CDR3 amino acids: CASSWDRVVISPLHF. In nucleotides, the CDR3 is TGTGCCAGCTCGTGGGACAGGGTGGTCATTTCACCCCTCCACTTT.

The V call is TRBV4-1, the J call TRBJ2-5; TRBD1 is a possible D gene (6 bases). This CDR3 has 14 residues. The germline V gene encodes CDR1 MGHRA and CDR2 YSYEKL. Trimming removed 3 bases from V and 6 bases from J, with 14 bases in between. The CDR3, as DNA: TGCGCCAGCAGCCACGAGGTCACAGGGAAGACCCAGTACTTC. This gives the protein CASSHEVTGKTQYF.

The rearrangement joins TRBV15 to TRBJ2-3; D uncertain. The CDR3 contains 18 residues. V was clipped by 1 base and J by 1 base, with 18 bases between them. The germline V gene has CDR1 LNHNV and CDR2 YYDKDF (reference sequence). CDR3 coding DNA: TGTGCCACCAGCAGAGGGGCATCTCGGCAGGCCGGCACAGATACGCAGTATTTT. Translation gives CATSRGASRQAGTDTQYF.

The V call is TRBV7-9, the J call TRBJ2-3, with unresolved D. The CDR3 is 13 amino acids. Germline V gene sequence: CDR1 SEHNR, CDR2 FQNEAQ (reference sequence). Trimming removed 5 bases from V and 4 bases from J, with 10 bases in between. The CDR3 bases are TGTGCCAGCAGCCCTAGTACACCAGATACGCAGTATTTT. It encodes CASSPSTPDTQYF.

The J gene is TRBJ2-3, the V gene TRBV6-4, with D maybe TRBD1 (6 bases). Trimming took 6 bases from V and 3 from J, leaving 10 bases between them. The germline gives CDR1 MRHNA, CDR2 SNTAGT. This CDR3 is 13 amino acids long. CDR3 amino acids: CASRRQETDTQYF. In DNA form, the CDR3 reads TGTGCCAGCAGACGACAGGAGACAGATACGCAGTATTTT.

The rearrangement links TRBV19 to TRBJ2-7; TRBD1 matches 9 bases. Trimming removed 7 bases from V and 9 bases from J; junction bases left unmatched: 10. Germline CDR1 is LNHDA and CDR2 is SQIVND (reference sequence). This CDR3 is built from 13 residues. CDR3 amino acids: CASKGQGRKGQYF. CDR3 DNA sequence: TGTGCCAGTAAAGGACAGGGGAGGAAGGGGCAGTACTTC.

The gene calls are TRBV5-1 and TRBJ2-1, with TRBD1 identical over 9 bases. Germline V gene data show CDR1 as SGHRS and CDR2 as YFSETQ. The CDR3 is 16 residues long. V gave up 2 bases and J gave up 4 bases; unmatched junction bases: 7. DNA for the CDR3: TGCGCCAGCAGCTTTGAACCGGGACAGGGATACAATGAGCAGTTCTTC. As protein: CASSFEPGQGYNEQFF.

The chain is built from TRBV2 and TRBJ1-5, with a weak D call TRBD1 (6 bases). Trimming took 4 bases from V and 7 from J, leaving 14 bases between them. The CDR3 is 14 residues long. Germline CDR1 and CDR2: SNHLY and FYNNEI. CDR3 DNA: TGTGCCAGCAGTGTTGGCCAGGGGTGGCAGCCCCAGCATTTT. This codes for CASSVGQGWQPQHF.

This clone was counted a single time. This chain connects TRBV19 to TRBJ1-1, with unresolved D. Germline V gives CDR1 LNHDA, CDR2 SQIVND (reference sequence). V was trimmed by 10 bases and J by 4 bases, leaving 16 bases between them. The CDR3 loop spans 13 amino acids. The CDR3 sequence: CATGWSYTTEAFF. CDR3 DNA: TGTGCCACGGGTTGGAGCTACACCACTGAAGCTTTCTTT.

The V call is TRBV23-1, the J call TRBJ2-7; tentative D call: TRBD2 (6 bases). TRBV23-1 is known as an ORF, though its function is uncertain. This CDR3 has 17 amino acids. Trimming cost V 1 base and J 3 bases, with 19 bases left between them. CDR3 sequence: CASSQLGDRDGGYEQYF. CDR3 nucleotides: TGCGCCAGCAGTCAATTAGGAGACCGGGACGGGGGCTACGAGCAGTACTTC.

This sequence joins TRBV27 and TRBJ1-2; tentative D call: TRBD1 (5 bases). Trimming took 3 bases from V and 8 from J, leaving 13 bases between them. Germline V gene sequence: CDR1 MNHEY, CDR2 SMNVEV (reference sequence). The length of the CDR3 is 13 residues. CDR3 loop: CASSLGLERGYTF. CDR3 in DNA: TGTGCCAGCAGTTTGGGGCTGGAACGCGGCTACACCTTC.

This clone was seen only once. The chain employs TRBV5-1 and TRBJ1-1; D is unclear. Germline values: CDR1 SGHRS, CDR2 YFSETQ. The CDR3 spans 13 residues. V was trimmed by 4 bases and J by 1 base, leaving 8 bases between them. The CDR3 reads CASSLNQNTEAFF. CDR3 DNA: TGCGCCAGCAGCCTAAACCAGAACACTGAAGCTTTCTTT.

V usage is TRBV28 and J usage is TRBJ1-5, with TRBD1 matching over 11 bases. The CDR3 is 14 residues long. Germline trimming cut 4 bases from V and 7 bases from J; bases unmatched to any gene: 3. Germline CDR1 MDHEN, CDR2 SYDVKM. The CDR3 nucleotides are TGTGCCAGCAGTTCGGGACAGGGGGGGCAGCCCCAGCATTTT. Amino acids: CASSSGQGGQPQHF.

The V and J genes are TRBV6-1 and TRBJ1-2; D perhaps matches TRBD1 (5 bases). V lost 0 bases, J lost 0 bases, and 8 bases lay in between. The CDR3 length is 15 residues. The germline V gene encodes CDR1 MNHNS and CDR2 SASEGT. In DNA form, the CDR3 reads TGTGCCAGCAGTGAAGCGGGGGGGGCTAACTATGGCTACACCTTC. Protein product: CASSEAGGANYGYTF.